The clone carrying this T cell receptor (beta chain) was found a few times. The antigen remains unidentified. The data were obtained in a study of vaccination and CD4 T cells after COVID-19. About the research overall: The convalescents included six males and four females, and among them two were Hispanic while seven were Caucasian. Each post-COVID sample was drawn after diagnosis, and the median interval was approximately 100 days (range 35 to 161).

Cultured CD4+ T cell DNA underwent sequencing with the Oncomine TCR Beta short-read assay. TCRdb processed the PCR reads anew with MiXCR; each CDR3 protein has one entry. The table records around 25,000 distinct CDR3 sequences, over 55% of them present only once. Regarding treatment: roughly ten-day PBMC culture with coronavirus spike peptide pools or control peptides (ViraFEST assay). Following expansion of antigen-specific T cells with peptide pools, ViraFEST then sequenced TCRs. Wells contained under 2.5 million PBMCs each, and these were cultured with around 10 IU/ml IL-2 and approximately 10 ug/ml peptide pools. V was clipped by 5 bases and J by 8 bases; unmatched bases: 7. Per the germline V gene, CDR1 is SEHNR and CDR2 is FQNEAQ (reference sequence). The CDR3 spans 13 residues.

The source of this sequence is a human donor who received a COVID-19 vaccine. The specimen was CD4+ T cells from blood, cultured in vitro, collected after SARS-CoV-2 vaccination. The chain employs TRBV7-9 and TRBJ1-2; 8 positions agree with TRBD1. In DNA, the CDR3 is TGTGCCAGCAGCCCCGGACAGGGAGAAGGCTACACCTTC. Amino acids: CASSPGQGEGYTF.